This is a list of T cell receptor beta chains from one sample in a study of patients and donors after allogeneic stem cell transplantation. TCRdb reprocessed the RT-PCR reads with MiXCR, giving one entry per CDR3 protein. The sample includes approximately 170,000 distinct CDR3 sequences, about 24% of them seen just once. The sample was blood, either unsorted or a sorted T cell fraction (not recorded which). Every receptor here comes from a human donor who was either an allogeneic HSCT recipient or a stem cell or donor lymphocyte infusion donor (not recorded which). It is not recorded whose cells these are; they may come from a transplant donor. Both conserved end residues are part of each CDR3. A D gene is named only where the DNA matches it firmly. For some rows the clone size is stated as once, few or many, or as a class when expanded; others skip it.

TRBJ2-7,TRBV6-2/TRBV6-3,NA,12,NA,TGTGCCAGCAGTTACTCGAGTCTCGAGCAGTACTTC,CASSYSSLEQYF
TRBJ1-1,TRBV7-9,TRBD1,16,NA,TGTGCCAGCACCCAATTGGGACAGCGTTTGAACACTGAAGCTTTCTTT,CASTQLGQRLNTEAFF
TRBJ1-3,TRBV20-1,NA,15,NA,TGCAGTGCTAGAGGGCCAAAGGGAGCCGGAAACACCATATATTTT,CSARGPKGAGNTIYF
TRBJ2-1,TRBV5-1,NA,15,few,TGCGCCAGCAGCTTCCAGCCTAGCCGGTACAATGAGCAGTTCTTC,CASSFQPSRYNEQFF
TRBJ2-7,TRBV6-5,TRBD2,16,few,TGTGCCAGCAGTTCCCAAGGAGCGGGAGATTTATACGAGCAGTACTTC,CASSSQGAGDLYEQYF
TRBJ2-1,TRBV7-2,NA,18,NA,TGTGCCAGCAGCCCAGCTAAAGCGGGCGCGAGCTCCTACAATGAGCAGTTCTTC,CASSPAKAGASSYNEQFF
TRBJ2-1,TRBV29-1,TRBD1,15,NA,TGCAGCGTTGCGCAGGGGGCGGCCTCCTACAATGAGCAGTTCTTC,CSVAQGAASYNEQFF
TRBJ1-4,TRBV11-2,TRBD1,18,NA,TGTGCCAGCAGCTTAGTGGAGGGGGCCGTGACAGGGCTTGAAGAACTGTTTTTT,CASSLVEGAVTGLEELFF
TRBJ1-2,TRBV4-3,NA,14,NA,TGCGCCAGCAGCCAAGAGGGCACCAACTATGGCTACACCTTC,CASSQEGTNYGYTF
TRBJ1-2,TRBV7-2,NA,12,NA,TGTGCCAGCAGCGCCCGGACTTGGGGCTACACCTTC,CASSARTWGYTF
TRBJ1-2,TRBV12-3/TRBV12-4,NA,13,NA,TGTGCCAGCAGTTGGGGGATAGCCTATGGCTACACCTTC,CASSWGIAYGYTF
TRBJ2-7,TRBV20-1,TRBD1,12,few,TGCAGTGCTAGAGGGACAGGAGGAGAGCAGTACTTC,CSARGTGGEQYF
TRBJ1-6,TRBV19,TRBD1,13,few,TGTGCCAGTGAAGACAGGGCGGATTCACCCCTCCACTTT,CASEDRADSPLHF
TRBJ1-5,TRBV29-1,NA,13,many,TGCAGCGTTCTACAAGGGTTCAATCAGCCCCAGCATTTT,CSVLQGFNQPQHF
TRBJ2-2,TRBV15,NA,12,NA,TGTGCCACCAGCGGGTGGACCGGGGAGCTGTTTTTT,CATSGWTGELFF
TRBJ2-1,TRBV5-1,NA,14,few,TGCGCCAGCAGGTCCCGGGGTACCTACAATGAGCAGTTCTTC,CASRSRGTYNEQFF
TRBJ1-2,TRBV18,TRBD1,16,NA,TGTGCCAGCCTCGGTTTATACAGGGGAAGCAACTATGGCTACACCTTC,CASLGLYRGSNYGYTF
TRBJ2-7,TRBV29-1,NA,13,NA,TGCAGCGTTGGTCTAGGGTTCCCCTACGAGCAGTACTTC,CSVGLGFPYEQYF
TRBJ2-7,TRBV5-1,TRBD1,15,NA,TGCGCCAGCAGCTTGGATAGGACAGGGGGAGACGAGCAGTACTTC,CASSLDRTGGDEQYF
TRBJ2-1,TRBV29-1,TRBD2,10,NA,TGCAGCGCGGGGGGCAATGAGCAGTTCTTC,CSAGGNEQFF
TRBJ1-5,TRBV10-3,TRBD1,15,few,TGTGCCATCTGGGGGGGACAGGGGATTAATCAGCCCCAGCATTTT,CAIWGGQGINQPQHF
TRBJ1-5,TRBV5-1,NA,13,NA,TGCGCCAGCAGCTTGGCCACCGGGGAGCCCCAGCATTTT,CASSLATGEPQHF
TRBJ1-1,TRBV15,NA,17,NA,TGTGCCACCAGCAGAGCCGGGACAATTTCTCAGGTCACTGAAGCTTTCTTT,CATSRAGTISQVTEAFF
TRBJ2-7,TRBV4-3,NA,15,NA,TGCGCCAGCAGCCAAGGGGCTAGCGCCACCTACGAGCAGTACTTC,CASSQGASATYEQYF
TRBJ1-1,TRBV7-6,TRBD1,15,few,TGTGCCAGCAGCTTAGACAGGGGATTGAACACTGAAGCTTTCTTT,CASSLDRGLNTEAFF
TRBJ2-3,TRBV27,NA,15,NA,TGTGCCAGCAGTTTTGCTGGGACGGCGACAGATACGCAGTATTTT,CASSFAGTATDTQYF
TRBJ2-2,TRBV27,TRBD1,16,few,TGTGCCAGCAGTTTGGGGACAGGAGGGGTTCCCGGGGAGCTGTTTTTT,CASSLGTGGVPGELFF
TRBJ2-3,TRBV5-1,NA,14,few,TGCGCCAGCAGCTTGGTCGGCTTGTCAGATACGCAGTATTTT,CASSLVGLSDTQYF
TRBJ2-5,TRBV15,NA,12,NA,TGTGCCACCAGCAGGGGACAAGAGACCCAGTACTTC,CATSRGQETQYF
TRBJ1-1,TRBV5-1,NA,15,many,TGCGCCAGCAGCTTGGCCCGTAAAATGAACACTGAAGCTTTCTTT,CASSLARKMNTEAFF
TRBJ1-2,TRBV9,TRBD1,13,NA,TGTGCCAGCAGCGTGCGACAGGGGTATGGCTACACCTTC,CASSVRQGYGYTF
TRBJ1-5,TRBV12-3/TRBV12-4,NA,13,many,TGTGCCAGCAGTCGGGGGGCTGATCAGCCCCAGCATTTT,CASSRGADQPQHF
TRBJ1-5,TRBV7-2,NA,15,few,TGTGCCACGCATCCTAGTGGGGGGAGCAATCAGCCCCAGCATTTT,CATHPSGGSNQPQHF
TRBJ2-1,TRBV7-9,TRBD2,13,NA,TGTGCCAGCAGTCTTATGCTAGCGGGAGGTGGGTTCTTC,CASSLMLAGGGFF
TRBJ2-1,TRBV5-1,NA,15,NA,TGCGCCAGCAGCTTAGACGGGACCTCCTACAATGAGCAGTTCTTC,CASSLDGTSYNEQFF
TRBJ2-7,TRBV19,NA,13,NA,TGTGCCAGTAGTGGGGGGACAGACTACGAGCAGTACTTC,CASSGGTDYEQYF
TRBJ2-4,TRBV7-2,NA,19,NA,TGTGCCAGCAGCCCTCTTGCCCTCAACTCGCCAGTATCCAAAAACATTCAGTACTTC,CASSPLALNSPVSKNIQYF
TRBJ1-2,TRBV7-2,NA,14,NA,TGTGCCAGCAGCTTAGCGGGGGAATTCTATGGCTACACCTTC,CASSLAGEFYGYTF
TRBJ2-3,TRBV20-1,NA,13,few,TGCAGTGCAAATGACGGTAGCACAGATACGCAGTATTTT,CSANDGSTDTQYF
TRBJ1-2,TRBV3-1,TRBD1,15,few,TGTGCCAGCAGCTTCCGACAGGGAGCGAGTAGCGGCTACACCTTC,CASSFRQGASSGYTF